Each of the 6 T cell receptor beta chains below was sequenced from the same sample in a study of blood T cell repertoires in COVID-19. Some clones are missing from TCRdb's copy, which holds only in-frame ones; the method was immunoSEQ multiplex PCR. The top ten clones hold roughly 13% of a sample with 51,000 or so clones, around 90% of them seen once. Sequenced sample: peripheral blood. The receptors were sampled from a man older than 75 with acute or convalescent COVID-19.

The J gene is TRBJ2-1, the V gene TRBV18; TRBD2 matches at 12 bases. V was pared by 6 bases and J by 10 bases, with 13 bases of the junction left unmatched. Germline CDR1 is KGHSH and CDR2 is LQKENI. This CDR3 is built from 16 residues. CDR3 amino acids: CASSQTSGGNVVEQFF. DNA for the CDR3: TGTGCCAGCTCCCAGACTAGCGGGGGTAACGTGGTAGAGCAGTTCTTC. Complete variable domain (other parts from reference TRBV18 and TRBJ2-1): NAGVMQNPRHLVRRRGQEARLRCSPMKGHSHVYWYRQLPEEGLKFMVYLQKENIIDESGMPKERFSAEFPKEGPSILRIQQVVRGDSAAYFCASSQTSGGNVVEQFFGPGTRLTVL.

The chain is built from TRBV19 and TRBJ1-2, with 8 bases fitting TRBD1. The CDR3 loop spans 12 amino acids. The ends lost 4 bases at V and 8 bases at J; junction bases unmatched: 3. CDR1 and CDR2 from the germline V gene are LNHDA and SQIVND (reference sequence). The CDR3 region has the DNA TGTGCCAGTAGTACCGACAGGGGCGGCTACACCTTC. Translating gives CASSTDRGGYTF.

V and J are TRBV7-9 and TRBJ2-7, with D possibly being TRBD2 (5 bases). Germline lookup yields CDR1 SEHNR and CDR2 FQNEAQ (reference sequence). The CDR3 extends over 14 amino acids. The V end was cut by 1 base, the J end by 5 bases, with 12 bases between. CDR3 sequence: CASSLGGGSNEQYF. The CDR3 region has the DNA TGTGCCAGCAGCTTAGGAGGTGGGAGCAACGAGCAGTACTTC.

The gene calls are TRBV24-1 and TRBJ1-1; D is undetermined. The CDR3 has 14 residues. Deletions cut 8 bases from V and 5 bases from J, with 17 bases between. Germline loops: CDR1 KGHDR, CDR2 SFDVKD. CDR3 DNA sequence: TGTGCCACCACGGGGTTTACGGTGTGGACTGAAGCTTTCTTT. It translates to CATTGFTVWTEAFF.

This chain links TRBV12-3 or TRBV12-4 with TRBJ1-5; no reliable D call. V lost 8 bases and J lost 4, with 9 bases in between. CDR3 length equals 12 residues. Here the CDR3 DNA reads TGTGCCAGCCGTTACCTAAATCAGCCCCAGCATTTT. It yields the protein CASRYLNQPQHF.

CDR3 amino acids: CARRHLGLPWNEQYF. The CDR3 bases are TGCGCCAGACGACACTTGGGGCTGCCCTGGAACGAGCAGTACTTC. The chain has TRBV5-1 and TRBJ2-7; tentative D call: TRBD1 (5 bases). The V gene lost 8 bases and the J gene lost 5 bases, with 23 bases spanning the gap. CDR3 length equals 15 residues. CDR1 and CDR2 from the germline V gene are SGHRS and YFSETQ. The whole variable domain, filled in from reference TRBV5-1 and TRBJ2-7, reads KAGVTQTPRYLIKTRGQQVTLSCSPISGHRSVSWYQQTPGQGLQFLFEYFSETQRNKGNFPGRFSGRQFSNSRSEMNVSTLELGDSALYLCARRHLGLPWNEQYFGPGTRLTVT.